The clone carrying this T cell receptor beta chain was observed a single time. Its target is not known. This sample was taken from a study of T cell responses to AZD1222 COVID-19 vaccine. The V gene lost 3 bases and the J gene lost 5 bases, with 10 bases spanning the gap. The CDR3 runs 13 residues. CDR1 and CDR2 (germline): KGHSH, LQKENI. The assay was immunoSEQ multiplex PCR, and TCRdb's table has in-frame clones only and misses some. Seen here are about 160,000 clones, roughly nine tenths observed once, and the top ten hold 4.4%. Findings of the study overall: In all cases, repertoires were sampled only after the peak T cell response. Increases in Spike-specific TCR breadth and depth were seen after two AZD1222 doses. At baseline, just five to seven AZD1222 recipients tested seropositive.

The chain recombines TRBV18 with TRBJ1-1, with no clear D. Sequencing used peripheral blood, obtained on day 0 of MenACWY control vaccination. This clonotype originated in an adult in good health. CDR3 in DNA: TGTGCCAGCTCACCTCTGTCGGGTACTGAAGCTTTCTTT. Translated, it gives CASSPLSGTEAFF.